The 6 T cell receptor beta chains below all came from one sample that was sequenced in a study of blood T cell repertoires in COVID-19. Profiling relied on immunoSEQ multiplex PCR, and the TCRdb table lists in-frame clones only, not all of them. The sample consists of more than 85,000 clones, 82% of them appearing once. The sequencing input was peripheral blood. Source of these receptors: a man of 80 years or more with acute or convalescent COVID-19.

The chain is built from TRBV19 and TRBJ1-2; D might be TRBD1 (5 bases). Germline V lookup: CDR1 LNHDA, CDR2 SQIVND (reference sequence). The CDR3 is 13 residues long. Trimming left V 5 bases short and J 5 bases short, with 12 bases between. The CDR3 DNA reads TGTGCCAGTAGTCCAGACAGCAATTATGGCTACACCTTC. Translating gives CASSPDSNYGYTF.

CDR3 amino acids: CASTSGVREKLFF. CDR3 bases: TGTGCCAGCACGTCGGGGGTTCGGGAAAAACTGTTTTTT. The J gene is TRBJ1-4, the V gene TRBV28; a possible D gene is TRBD1 (5 bases). CDR3 length: 13 amino acids. V lost 7 bases and J lost 8, with 14 bases in between. Germline loops: CDR1 MDHEN, CDR2 SYDVKM.

The chain combines TRBV4-3 with TRBJ1-1; D is unresolved. The CDR3 spans 16 residues. Between the trimmed V and J ends, which lost 1 base and 0 bases, there was a span of 12 bases. Germline V gene data show CDR1 as LGHNA and CDR2 as YSLEER. The DNA for the CDR3 is TGCGCCAGCAGCCAAGTGCGTCCGGGGATGAACACTGAAGCTTTCTTT. It encodes CASSQVRPGMNTEAFF.

The V and J genes are TRBV2 and TRBJ1-2, with a weak D call TRBD1 (5 bases). The CDR3 sequence is 15 residues long. In germline, CDR1 is SNHLY, CDR2 FYNNEI. V lost 0 bases and J 3 bases, leaving 11 bases between the germline ends. CDR3 bases: TGTGCCAGCAGTGAAGCCTCAACAGGCTACTATGGCTACACCTTC. Its protein product is CASSEASTGYYGYTF.

The chain recombines TRBV7-8 with TRBJ1-6; D is perhaps TRBD1 (6 bases). Germline CDR1 reads SGHVS; CDR2 reads FQNEAQ. This CDR3 has 15 amino acids. V lost 4 bases and J lost 4, with 11 bases in between. The CDR3 reads CASSSRTAYNSPLHF. CDR3 DNA sequence: TGTGCCAGCAGCTCGAGGACAGCATATAATTCACCCCTCCACTTT.

This clone was seen only a few times. The sample has other DNA sequences that encode this CDR3 too. The chain joins TRBV28 to TRBJ1-6; D may be TRBD1 (6 bases). The V gene's germline CDR1 is MDHEN and CDR2 SYDVKM. Trimming pared 5 bases from V and 7 bases from J, leaving 12 bases between. CDR3 length: 14 residues. The CDR3 DNA follows: TGTGCCAGCAGTGCCCCCGGACAGAATTCACCCCTCCACTTT. This encodes CASSAPGQNSPLHF. The full variable domain, rest sourced from reference TRBV28 and TRBJ1-6, is DVKVTQSSRYLVKRTGEKVFLECVQDMDHENMFWYRQDPGLGLRLIYFSYDVKMKEKGDIPEGYSVSREKKERFSLILESASTNQTSMYLCASSAPGQNSPLHFGNGTRLTVT.